Following are 19 T cell receptor beta chains from one sample sequenced in a study of T cells after posttransplantation cyclophosphamide (dated by TCRdb to the mid-2010s). The library relied on the immunoSEQ multiplex PCR assay. TCRdb re-hosts the immuneACCESS table, in-frame sequences only. Its copies lack some clones; in the studies checked, an unresolved V gene accounts for under half of them, and the cause for the rest is not known. Present in this sample are 30,000 or so clones, approximately 90% of which were seen just once. In total, the top ten clones hold just under 15% of the sample. Sample: PBMCs. The receptors originated from a woman aged 40-49 years with a blood cancer, CMV-positive, and with a related stem cell donor.

The genes are TRBV2 and TRBJ2-1; D may be TRBD2 (6 bases). V lost 1 base, J lost 6 bases, and 16 bases lay in between. The CDR3 totals 16 residues. CDR1 and CDR2 (germline): SNHLY, FYNNEI. CDR3 region: CASSEGANRGINEQFF. The CDR3 DNA follows: TGTGCCAGCAGTGAAGGGGCGAATCGGGGGATCAATGAGCAGTTCTTC.

This chain joins TRBV5-5 and TRBJ1-3, with TRBD1 as a possible D gene (5 bases). Germline CDR1 is SGHKS and CDR2 is YYEKEE (reference sequence). Trimming took 0 bases from V and 0 from J, leaving 7 bases between them. There are 15 residues in the CDR3. CDR3 nucleotide sequence: TGTGCCAGCAGCTTGGCCGGGGGCTCTGGAAACACCATATATTTT. Its protein is CASSLAGGSGNTIYF.

CDR3: CASSQGGSEAFF. Here the CDR3 DNA reads TGTGCCAGCAGCCAGGGGGGCTCAGAGGCTTTCTTT. The chain uses TRBV5-6 and TRBJ1-1; 7 bases agree with TRBD1. V gave up 4 bases and J gave up 11 bases; unmatched junction bases: 8. The CDR3 contains 12 residues. Per germline, CDR1 SGHDT and CDR2 YYEEEE. Full variable domain (outside the CDR3, taken from reference TRBV5-6 and TRBJ1-1): DAGVTQSPTHLIKTRGQQVTLRCSPKSGHDTVSWYQQALGQGPQFIFQYYEEEERQRGNFPDRFSGHQFPNYSSELNVNALLLGDSALYLCASSQGGSEAFFGQGTRLTVV.

This chain connects TRBV6-5 to TRBJ1-2; weak D call: TRBD1 (5 bases). Germline assignment: CDR1 MNHEY and CDR2 SVGAGI. This CDR3 spans 14 amino acids. The V end was cut by 3 bases, the J end by 5 bases, with 13 bases between. The CDR3 reads CASSYSRARYGYTF. The CDR3 DNA follows: TGTGCCAGCAGTTATTCCAGGGCGCGATATGGCTACACCTTC.

The chain carries TRBV6-5 and TRBJ1-4; D is ambiguous. Germline loops: CDR1 MNHEY, CDR2 SVGAGI. The V and J ends lost 1 base and 0 bases respectively, with 6 bases between them. The CDR3 length is 15 residues. CDR3 protein: CASSYWASTNEKLFF. The CDR3, as DNA: TGTGCCAGCAGTTACTGGGCCTCAACTAATGAAAAACTGTTTTTT.

The chain carries TRBV7-3 and TRBJ2-3; 9 bases line up with TRBD1. CDR1 SGHTA and CDR2 FQGTGA come from the germline V gene. This CDR3 region has 18 residues. V lost 1 base, J lost 0 bases, and 8 bases stayed unmatched. CDR3 amino acids: CASSLRGGQGPSTDTQYF. CDR3 bases: TGTGCCAGCAGCTTAAGGGGAGGACAGGGGCCTAGCACAGATACGCAGTATTTT. Looking up the rest from reference TRBV7-3 and TRBJ2-3 gives the full variable domain: GAGVSQTPSNKVTEKGKYVELRCDPISGHTALYWYRQSLGQGPEFLIYFQGTGAADDSGLPNDRFFAVRPEGSVSTLKIQRTERGDSAVYLCASSLRGGQGPSTDTQYFGPGTRLTVL.

The chain uses TRBV27 and TRBJ2-3; D might be TRBD1 (5 bases). V gave up 3 bases and J gave up 2 bases, with 15 bases separating them. The germline V gene has CDR1 MNHEY and CDR2 SMNVEV (reference sequence). This CDR3 is 16 amino acids long. CDR3 protein: CASSLSSGKHTDTQYF. Written as DNA, the CDR3 is TGTGCCAGCAGTTTGAGTTCAGGGAAACACACAGATACGCAGTATTTT.

V is TRBV5-1 and J is TRBJ2-7, with a tentative D call TRBD2 (7 bases). This CDR3 is built from 15 residues. V was cut by 7 bases and J by 5 bases, with 22 bases left in between. The germline CDR1 and CDR2 sequences are SGHRS and YFSETQ. The CDR3 reads CASGPLQSGGDEQYF. As DNA, the CDR3 is TGCGCCAGCGGACCACTTCAGTCGGGGGGCGACGAGCAGTACTTC.

The table lists this clone with a few counts. The CDR3 DNA sequence: TGTGCCAGCAGTTCCGCGCACCAAAGGACAGTTGAAGCTTTCTTT. This gives the protein CASSSAHQRTVEAFF. The chain uses TRBV27 and TRBJ1-1; D might be TRBD1 (6 bases). Germline loops: CDR1 MNHEY, CDR2 SMNVEV (reference sequence). Trimming pared 4 bases from V and 7 bases from J, leaving 19 bases between. The CDR3 is 15 amino acids.

This clone was detected only once. The chain uses TRBV7-2 and TRBJ1-6; 8 bases line up with TRBD1. The CDR3 sequence is 15 residues long. The trim removed 3 bases at V and 4 bases at J, leaving 2 bases unmatched. CDR1 is SGHTA and CDR2 is FQGNSA in the germline V gene. The chain's CDR3 is CASSLGDRYNSPLHF. CDR3 sequence (DNA): TGTGCCAGCAGCTTGGGGGACAGGTATAATTCACCCCTCCACTTT.

V gene TRBV12-5 combines with J gene TRBJ2-1; D unclear. The germline V and J ends were trimmed by 6 bases and 2 bases, with 20 bases remaining between them. The CDR3 loop spans 17 amino acids. Germline V gene data show CDR1 as LGHNT and CDR2 as FRNRAP. CDR3 nucleotide sequence: TGTGCTAGTGGCCCCATTTGGCCTCATTTCACCTACAATGAGCAGTTCTTC. It is translated as CASGPIWPHFTYNEQFF. The full variable domain, its missing parts supplied by reference TRBV12-5 and TRBJ2-1, is DARVTQTPRHKVTEMGQEVTMRCQPILGHNTVFWYRQTMMQGLELLAYFRNRAPLDDSGMPKDRFSAEMPDATLATLKIQPSEPRDSAVYFCASGPIWPHFTYNEQFFGPGTRLTVL.

The gene calls are TRBV10-2 and TRBJ1-5; no clear D gene. The CDR3 has 16 amino acids. V gave up 0 bases and J gave up 0 bases, with 9 bases separating them. Looked up from germline, CDR1 is WSHSY and CDR2 is SAAADI. As DNA, the CDR3 is TGCGCCAGCAGTGAGTCACCCGGGAATAGCAATCAGCCCCAGCATTTT. As protein: CASSESPGNSNQPQHF.

To note about this clone: Other DNA sequences of this sample code for an identical CDR3. The V and J genes are TRBV7-3 and TRBJ1-1; no reliable D call. The CDR3 spans 13 residues. Trimming took 3 bases from V and 2 from J, leaving 7 bases between them. Germline CDR1 and CDR2: SGHTA and FQGTGA. CDR3 sequence (DNA): TGTGCCAGCAGCTTGACGGGAAACACTGAAGCTTTCTTT. Translation gives CASSLTGNTEAFF.

This clone has a single count. V gene TRBV6-1 combines with J gene TRBJ1-2, with D perhaps matching TRBD1 (5 bases). CDR3 length: 13 residues. Trimming shortened V by 3 bases and J by 4 bases, and 9 bases separated the two germline ends. The V gene's germline CDR1 is MNHNS and CDR2 SASEGT. CDR3: CASSDGGIYGYTF. The CDR3 nucleotides read TGTGCCAGCAGTGATGGGGGGATCTATGGCTACACCTTC.

The chain's CDR3 is CASSLEEGAFFSYEQYF. CDR3 DNA: TGTGCCAGCAGCTTGGAAGAGGGAGCATTTTTTTCCTACGAGCAGTACTTC. The chain couples TRBV5-6 to TRBJ2-7, with TRBD2 as a possible D gene (5 bases). The V end was cut by 0 bases, the J end by 1 base, with 17 bases between. CDR3 length equals 17 residues. CDR1 is SGHDT, CDR2 YYEEEE, per germline. Filled out from reference TRBV5-6 and TRBJ2-7, the complete variable domain reads DAGVTQSPTHLIKTRGQQVTLRCSPKSGHDTVSWYQQALGQGPQFIFQYYEEEERQRGNFPDRFSGHQFPNYSSELNVNALLLGDSALYLCASSLEEGAFFSYEQYFGPGTRLTVT.

The V and J genes are TRBV7-9 and TRBJ1-5; a weak D match, TRBD1 (5 bases). V was trimmed by 1 base and J by 2 bases, leaving 9 bases between them. The CDR3 sequence is 15 residues long. CDR1 is SEHNR, CDR2 FQNEAQ, per germline (reference sequence). The CDR3 region is CASSLEGRGNQPQHF. The CDR3, as DNA: TGTGCCAGCAGCTTAGAGGGGCGAGGCAATCAGCCCCAGCATTTT. Filled out from reference TRBV7-9 and TRBJ1-5, the complete variable domain reads DTGVSQNPRHKITKRGQNVTFRCDPISEHNRLYWYRQTLGQGPEFLTYFQNEAQLEKSRLLSDRFSAERPKGSFSTLEIQRTEQGDSAMYLCASSLEGRGNQPQHFGDGTRLSIL.

V usage is TRBV28 and J usage is TRBJ1-6; no clear D gene. The CDR3 has 15 residues. Trimming removed 6 bases from V and 3 bases from J, with 12 bases in between. In germline, CDR1 is MDHEN, CDR2 SYDVKM. This CDR3 reads CASSPGDHYNSPLHF. The CDR3 bases are TGTGCCAGCAGCCCGGGTGACCACTATAATTCACCCCTCCACTTT.

The chain links TRBV12-5 to TRBJ2-3; 10 bases map to TRBD2. Germline V gives CDR1 LGHNT, CDR2 FRNRAP. V shed 6 bases, J shed 5 bases, and the junction held 2 bases outside the gene matches. The CDR3 has 13 amino acids. The CDR3 here is CASGTSGRDTQYF. The CDR3 coding sequence is TGTGCTAGTGGGACTAGCGGGCGAGATACGCAGTATTTT. Filled out from reference TRBV12-5 and TRBJ2-3, the complete variable domain reads DARVTQTPRHKVTEMGQEVTMRCQPILGHNTVFWYRQTMMQGLELLAYFRNRAPLDDSGMPKDRFSAEMPDATLATLKIQPSEPRDSAVYFCASGTSGRDTQYFGPGTRLTVL.

CDR3: CASNMGLAGEWVETQYF. The CDR3 bases are TGTGCCAGCAACATGGGACTAGCGGGGGAATGGGTGGAGACCCAGTACTTC. The chain carries TRBV7-2 and TRBJ2-5, with 14 positions matching TRBD2. The CDR3 consists of 17 residues. From germline, CDR1 is SGHTA and CDR2 FQGNSA. With V trimmed by 7 bases and J by 5 bases, 12 bases remained unmatched.